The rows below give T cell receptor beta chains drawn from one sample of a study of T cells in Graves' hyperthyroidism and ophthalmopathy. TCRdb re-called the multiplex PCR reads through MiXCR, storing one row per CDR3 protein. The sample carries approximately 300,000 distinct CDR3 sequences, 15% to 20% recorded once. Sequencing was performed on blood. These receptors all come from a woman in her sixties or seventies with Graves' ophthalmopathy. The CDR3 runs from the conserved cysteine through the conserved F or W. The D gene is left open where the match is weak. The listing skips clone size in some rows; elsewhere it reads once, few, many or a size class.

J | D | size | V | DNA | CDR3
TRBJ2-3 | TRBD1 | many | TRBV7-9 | TGTGCCAGCAGTCCTACCTTCGGGACAGGGGGCGATACGCAGTATTTT | CASSPTFGTGGDTQYF
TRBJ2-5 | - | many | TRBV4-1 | TGCGCCAGCAGCCCCCCCGCAGTCGGGGGGACCCAGTACTTC | CASSPPAVGGTQYF
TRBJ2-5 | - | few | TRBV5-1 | TGCGCCAGCAGGCAATCAACACAAGAGACCCAGTACTTC | CASRQSTQETQYF
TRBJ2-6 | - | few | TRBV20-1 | TGCAGTGCCCCCCCCGCCTTATCTGGGGCCAACGTCCTGACTTTC | CSAPPALSGANVLTF
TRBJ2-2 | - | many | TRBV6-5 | TGTGCCAGCAGTTACGGGAGTAGGGGCGCCGGGGAGCTGTTTTTT | CASSYGSRGAGELFF
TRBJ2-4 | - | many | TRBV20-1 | TGCAGTGCTAGACCGGGAGAGGCCAAAAACATTCAGTACTTC | CSARPGEAKNIQYF
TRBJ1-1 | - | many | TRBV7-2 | TGTGCCAGCAGCTTAAGGACGAGGGACACTGAAGCTTTCTTT | CASSLRTRDTEAFF
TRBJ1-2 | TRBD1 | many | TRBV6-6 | TGTGCCAGCAGTTACGGACAGGGGCGGGGTGGCTACACCTTC | CASSYGQGRGGYTF
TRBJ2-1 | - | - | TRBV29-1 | TGCAGCGGCTCAGGGGCCAAGGGGGACAATGAGCAGTTCTTC | CSGSGAKGDNEQFF
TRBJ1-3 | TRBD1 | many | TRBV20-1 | TGCAGTGCCAAGAGACAGGGGGCGTCTGGAAACACCATATATTTT | CSAKRQGASGNTIYF
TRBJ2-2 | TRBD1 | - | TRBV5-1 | TGCGCCAGCAGCTTATTGACAGGGGAGACCGGGGAGCTGTTTTTT | CASSLLTGETGELFF
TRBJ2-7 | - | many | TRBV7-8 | TGTGCCAGCAGCTTGGGACTTGAGGGCGAGCAGTACTTC | CASSLGLEGEQYF
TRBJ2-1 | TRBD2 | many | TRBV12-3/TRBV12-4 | TGTGCCAGCAGGACCTCGGGCGGGAGTGGTAATGAGCAGTTCTTC | CASRTSGGSGNEQFF
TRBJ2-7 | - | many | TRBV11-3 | TGTGCCAGCAGCTTAGATCTAGTCTACGAGCAGTACTTC | CASSLDLVYEQYF
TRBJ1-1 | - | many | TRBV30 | TGTGCCTGGAACCCCATCTCAGGGCGGAACACTGAAGCTTTCTTT | CAWNPISGRNTEAFF
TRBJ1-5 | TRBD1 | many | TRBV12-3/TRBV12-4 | TGTGCCAGCAGTTTTTCGCAGGGACAGGTCGCTCAGCCCCAGCATTTT | CASSFSQGQVAQPQHF
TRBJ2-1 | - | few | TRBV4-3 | TGCGCCAGCAGCCAAGATAGTCGCGGGGTATACAATGAGCAGTTCTTC | CASSQDSRGVYNEQFF
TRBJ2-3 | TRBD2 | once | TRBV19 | TGTGCCAGTAGTACCCTAGCGGGAGCGGGGGCAGATACGCAGTATTTT | CASSTLAGAGADTQYF
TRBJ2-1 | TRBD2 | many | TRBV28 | TGTGCCATTCGTAATGTGGCGGGAGGGCCGGGAAATGAGCAGTTCTTC | CAIRNVAGGPGNEQFF
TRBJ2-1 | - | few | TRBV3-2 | TGTGCCAGCAATGAGCAGTTCTTC | CASNEQFF
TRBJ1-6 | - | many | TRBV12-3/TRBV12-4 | TGTGCCAGCAGTCGGGGGGGATCACCCCTCCACTTT | CASSRGGSPLHF
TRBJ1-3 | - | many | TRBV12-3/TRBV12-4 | TGTGCCAGCCGGCGGACCGGAAACACCATATATTTT | CASRRTGNTIYF
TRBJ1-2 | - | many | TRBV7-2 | TGTGCCAGCAGCCGCTCGCGGGTCGATGCCTACACCTTC | CASSRSRVDAYTF
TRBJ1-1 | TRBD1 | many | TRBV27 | TGTGCCAGCAAGCGTCAGGGGGCTAACACTGAAGCTTTCTTT | CASKRQGANTEAFF
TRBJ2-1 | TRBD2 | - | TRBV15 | TGTGCCACCAGCAGAGATTTGCCAACTAGCGGGACGTACAATGAGCAGTTCTTC | CATSRDLPTSGTYNEQFF
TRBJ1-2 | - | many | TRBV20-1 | TGCAGTGTAGCCCCCCAGAGTAAGAGTTTAGGCTATGGCTACACCTTC | CSVAPQSKSLGYGYTF
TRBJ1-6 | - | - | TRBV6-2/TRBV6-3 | TGTGCCAGCAGTTACTCGAAAGATGGTAATTCACCCCTCCACTTT | CASSYSKDGNSPLHF
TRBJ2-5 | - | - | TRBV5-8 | TGTGCCAGCACCACAGGAGCCCGGGGTCAAGAGACCCAGTACTTC | CASTTGARGQETQYF
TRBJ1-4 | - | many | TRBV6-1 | TGTGCCAGCAACTACCCCCAGGGGTCCGATGAAAAACTGTTTTTT | CASNYPQGSDEKLFF
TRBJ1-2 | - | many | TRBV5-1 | TGCGCCAGCAGCACGCGATATGGCTACACCTTC | CASSTRYGYTF
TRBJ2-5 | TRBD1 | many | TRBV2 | TGTGCCAGCAGTACTCAGGGGGCGGGGGAGACCCAGTACTTC | CASSTQGAGETQYF
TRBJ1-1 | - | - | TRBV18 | TGTGCCAGCTCACCGGCAGACCTATCGAACACTGAAGCTTTCTTT | CASSPADLSNTEAFF
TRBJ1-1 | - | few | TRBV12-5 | TGTGCTAGTGGTTTGATGGGGATGAACACTGAAGCTTTCTTT | CASGLMGMNTEAFF
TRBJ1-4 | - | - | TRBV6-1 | TGTGCCAGCCGGGCGTGGCAGAATGAAAAACTGTTTTTT | CASRAWQNEKLFF
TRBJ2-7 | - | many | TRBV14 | TGTGCCAGCAGCCATCTCAGGGAGAGTTTCGGCTACGAGCAGTACTTC | CASSHLRESFGYEQYF
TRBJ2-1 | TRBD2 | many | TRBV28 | TGTGCCAGCGTCGGGAGGGCCTACAATGAGCAGTTCTTC | CASVGRAYNEQFF
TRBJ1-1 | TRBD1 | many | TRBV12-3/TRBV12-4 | TGTGCCAGCAGGGCCGGGACAGACAGGTGGGGGGGGATGAACACTGAAGCTTTCTTT | CASRAGTDRWGGMNTEAFF
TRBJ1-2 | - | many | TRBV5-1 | TGCGCCAGCAGGCAGCTTGGGACCCGGGATACCCCCAGCTACACCTTC | CASRQLGTRDTPSYTF
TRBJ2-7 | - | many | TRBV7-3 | TGTGCCAGCAGCTTAGGGGGCTCGTGGGAGCAGTACTTC | CASSLGGSWEQYF